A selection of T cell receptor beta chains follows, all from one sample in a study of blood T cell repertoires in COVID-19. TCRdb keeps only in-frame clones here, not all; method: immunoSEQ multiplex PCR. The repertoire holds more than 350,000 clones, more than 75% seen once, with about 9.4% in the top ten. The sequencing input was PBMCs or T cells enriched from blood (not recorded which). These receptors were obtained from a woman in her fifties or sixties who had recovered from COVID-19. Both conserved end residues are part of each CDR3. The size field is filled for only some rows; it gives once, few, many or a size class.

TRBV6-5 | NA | CASNFVTDLNSPLHF
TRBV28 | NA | CASSFNGGPETQYF
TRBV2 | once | CASSLQGTSKEKLFF
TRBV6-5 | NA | CASSLRGGGAADTQYF
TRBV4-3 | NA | CASRGTGETGNTIYF
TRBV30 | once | CAWSRAGVGEQYF
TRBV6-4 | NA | CASSEESNNEQFF
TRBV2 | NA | CASSQGRNTIYF
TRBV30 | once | CAWSKGGQPQHF
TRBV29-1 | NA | CSVEGTGTYEQYF
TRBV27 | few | CASKGGGDRNQPQHF
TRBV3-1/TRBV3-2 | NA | CASSPGTGFVTEAFF
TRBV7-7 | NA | CASSLRGRTEGDRNQPQHF
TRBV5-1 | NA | CASSSVRRDRPDDGYTF
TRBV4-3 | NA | CASSPWTGATYEQYF
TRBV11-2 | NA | CASSLWGRPVETQYF
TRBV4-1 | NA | CASSSGRNGYTF
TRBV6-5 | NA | CASSYSLGDTGETQYF
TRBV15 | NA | CATSSTGKGGNEKLFF
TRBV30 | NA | CAWSTQGMDTEAFF
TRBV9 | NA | CASSPGRGRSTYEQYF
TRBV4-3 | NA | CASSQDRNTEAFF
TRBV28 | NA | CASSLGGNTIYF
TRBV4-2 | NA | CASSQQGDETQYF
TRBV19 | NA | CASSMGQGADTQYF
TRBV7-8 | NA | CASSTTGLGGYTF
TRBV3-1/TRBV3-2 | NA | CASSQEGVRNSPLHF